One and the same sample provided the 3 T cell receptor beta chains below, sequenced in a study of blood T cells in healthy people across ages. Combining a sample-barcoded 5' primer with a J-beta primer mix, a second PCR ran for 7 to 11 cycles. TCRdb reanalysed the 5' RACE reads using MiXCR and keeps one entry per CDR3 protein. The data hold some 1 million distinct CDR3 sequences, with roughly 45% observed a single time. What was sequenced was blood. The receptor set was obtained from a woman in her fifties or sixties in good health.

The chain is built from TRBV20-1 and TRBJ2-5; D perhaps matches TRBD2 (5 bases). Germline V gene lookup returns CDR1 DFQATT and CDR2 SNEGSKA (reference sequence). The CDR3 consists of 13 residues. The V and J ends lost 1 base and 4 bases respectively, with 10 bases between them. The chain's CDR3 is CSARGGYGETQYF. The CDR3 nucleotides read TGCAGTGCTAGAGGCGGGTATGGAGAGACCCAGTACTTC.

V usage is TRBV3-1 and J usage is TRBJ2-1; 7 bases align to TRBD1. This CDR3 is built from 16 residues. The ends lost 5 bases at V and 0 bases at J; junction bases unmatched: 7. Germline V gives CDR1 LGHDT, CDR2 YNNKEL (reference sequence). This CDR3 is CASSGDRPLSYNEQFF. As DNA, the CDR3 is TGTGCCAGCAGCGGGGACAGACCCCTCTCCTACAATGAGCAGTTCTTC.

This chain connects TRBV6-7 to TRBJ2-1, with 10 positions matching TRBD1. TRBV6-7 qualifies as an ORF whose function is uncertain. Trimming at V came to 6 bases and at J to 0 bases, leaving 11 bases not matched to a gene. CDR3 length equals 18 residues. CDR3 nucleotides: TGTGCCAGCAGGACCGGGACAGGGGAAGTAGGCTCCTACAATGAGCAGTTCTTC. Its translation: CASRTGTGEVGSYNEQFF.